These T cell receptor beta chains were read from a single sample in a study of shared clonotypes between healthy human individuals. Here immunoSEQ multiplex PCR was the method, and the copy in TCRdb shows in-frame clones only, minus some. The sample shows roughly 2.5 million clones, around nine tenths of them seen only once. Sequences were obtained from naive CD4+ T cells sorted from blood. The receptors were sampled from a young man in good health. Each CDR3 is given with its conserved first and last residue. Fields, in order: CDR3 protein, V gene, J gene.

CDR3 protein: CASRLISPGGTEAFF
V gene: TRBV27
J gene: TRBJ1-1

CDR3 protein: CASSLSGAEAGELFF
V gene: TRBV11-3
J gene: TRBJ2-2

CDR3 protein: CASSEEAVAGVGRGNQPQHF
V gene: TRBV6-1
J gene: TRBJ1-5

CDR3 protein: CASSSKGTHSYNEQFF
V gene: TRBV5-8
J gene: TRBJ2-1

CDR3 protein: CAISDQPVALGTDTQYF
V gene: TRBV10-3
J gene: TRBJ2-3

CDR3 protein: CASSFAGGGYEQYF
V gene: TRBV7-8
J gene: TRBJ2-7

CDR3 protein: CASSRLAGGLGNEQFF
V gene: TRBV11-3
J gene: TRBJ2-1

CDR3 protein: CASSESPGTEAFF
V gene: TRBV10-1
J gene: TRBJ1-1

CDR3 protein: CASSKRETQYF
V gene: TRBV11-2
J gene: TRBJ2-5

CDR3 protein: CASSLGTAAGYTF
V gene: TRBV7-2
J gene: TRBJ1-2

CDR3 protein: CASSPATGPLIYEQYF
V gene: TRBV7-2
J gene: TRBJ2-7

CDR3 protein: CASSPRSGRAGDTQYF
V gene: TRBV7-8
J gene: TRBJ2-3

CDR3 protein: CASSRAIGENIQYF
V gene: TRBV5-4
J gene: TRBJ2-4

CDR3 protein: CASRRQGGSTDTQYF
V gene: TRBV27
J gene: TRBJ2-3

CDR3 protein: CASSLAWQSGELFF
V gene: TRBV7-2
J gene: TRBJ2-2

CDR3 protein: CASSLSGGLGIRTYEQYF
V gene: TRBV5-5
J gene: TRBJ2-7

CDR3 protein: CASKGSGGTGELFF
V gene: TRBV5-1
J gene: TRBJ2-2

CDR3 protein: CASSLGPTGAGNTIYF
V gene: TRBV5-1
J gene: TRBJ1-3

CDR3 protein: CASSQVTPRGTGELFF
V gene: TRBV14
J gene: TRBJ2-2

CDR3 protein: CATHLQSTDTQYF
V gene: TRBV2
J gene: TRBJ2-3

CDR3 protein: CAWTASAYNEQFF
V gene: TRBV30
J gene: TRBJ2-1

CDR3 protein: CASSTGTRNSPLHF
V gene: TRBV6-1
J gene: TRBJ1-6

CDR3 protein: CASSQTGTSGPTDTQYF
V gene: TRBV4-2
J gene: TRBJ2-3

CDR3 protein: CASSPLSWDRASTDTQYF
V gene: TRBV27
J gene: TRBJ2-3

CDR3 protein: CASSPWTGGLTEAFF
V gene: TRBV7-9
J gene: TRBJ1-1

CDR3 protein: CASNVVTEAFF
V gene: TRBV6-1
J gene: TRBJ1-1

CDR3 protein: CASSWTTLPAEAFF
V gene: TRBV19
J gene: TRBJ1-1

CDR3 protein: CASSHRRRTRNNSPLHF
V gene: TRBV5-1
J gene: TRBJ1-6

CDR3 protein: CASSPQGSYQETQYF
V gene: TRBV5-1
J gene: TRBJ2-5

CDR3 protein: CSALDLNIQYF
V gene: TRBV20-1
J gene: TRBJ2-4

CDR3 protein: CASSPPTGEVTQYF
V gene: TRBV18
J gene: TRBJ2-3

CDR3 protein: CASSLASNQETQYF
V gene: TRBV7-9
J gene: TRBJ2-5

CDR3 protein: CAWSRTRQGGNQPQHF
V gene: TRBV30
J gene: TRBJ1-5

CDR3 protein: CASSLEWSGANVLTF
V gene: TRBV5-1
J gene: TRBJ2-6

CDR3 protein: CASRPMGAAGYTF
V gene: TRBV19
J gene: TRBJ1-2

CDR3 protein: CASSVADAGPLYNEQFF
V gene: TRBV9
J gene: TRBJ2-1

CDR3 protein: CATSRENSGRAQNEQFF
V gene: TRBV15
J gene: TRBJ2-1

CDR3 protein: CASRPSGSSYEQYF
V gene: TRBV5-4
J gene: TRBJ2-7

CDR3 protein: CASSLVETSGFISYEQYF
V gene: TRBV11-2
J gene: TRBJ2-7

CDR3 protein: CASSLNRLGSSSSYEQYF
V gene: TRBV5-1
J gene: TRBJ2-7

CDR3 protein: CASSVQDRSNSPLHF
V gene: TRBV6-1
J gene: TRBJ1-6

CDR3 protein: CASSSHRHTDRATSGANVLTF
V gene: TRBV28
J gene: TRBJ2-6

CDR3 protein: CASSLDRGEQYF
V gene: TRBV11-3
J gene: TRBJ2-7

CDR3 protein: CASSIGQGAGDEKLFF
V gene: TRBV9
J gene: TRBJ1-4

CDR3 protein: CASAGETYNSPLHF
V gene: TRBV2
J gene: TRBJ1-6

CDR3 protein: CASSLASGRAVNSPLHF
V gene: TRBV5-1
J gene: TRBJ1-6

CDR3 protein: CASSPEGAGELFF
V gene: TRBV7-2
J gene: TRBJ2-2

CDR3 protein: CASSRTGGAQPQHF
V gene: TRBV6-5
J gene: TRBJ1-5

CDR3 protein: CASSPHAGGVNTGELFF
V gene: TRBV4-3
J gene: TRBJ2-2

CDR3 protein: CASSESGGYNEQFF
V gene: TRBV10-2
J gene: TRBJ2-1

CDR3 protein: CASSKPGTEKLFF
V gene: TRBV6-5
J gene: TRBJ1-4